These 15 T cell receptor beta chains were sequenced from one sample in a study of blood T cell repertoires in COVID-19. Produced via immunoSEQ multiplex PCR; TCRdb's table is partial and in-frame only. The table shows about 380,000 clones, with 81% occurring only once. Sample: peripheral blood. Receptor source: a human donor with acute or convalescent COVID-19. The donor label of this sample is uncertain.

The chain employs TRBV24-1 and TRBJ1-5; D might be TRBD1 (5 bases). V lost 3 bases to trimming and J lost 3 bases, with 14 bases between them. Germline lookup yields CDR1 KGHDR and CDR2 SFDVKD. The CDR3 length is 16 residues. The CDR3, as DNA: TGTGCCACCAGTGATCCCAATGACAGAACCAATCAGCCCCAGCATTTT. Protein: CATSDPNDRTNQPQHF.

In this sample, this clone turned up once. The V and J genes are TRBV7-2 and TRBJ2-2; possibly TRBD1 for D (5 bases). Trimming stripped 1 base from V and 3 bases from J, with 9 bases between. CDR1 is SGHTA, CDR2 FQGNSA, per germline. CDR3 size: 15 residues. As DNA, the CDR3 is TGTGCCAGCAGCTTAGTGGCAGGGTACACCGGGGAGCTGTTTTTT. Its translation: CASSLVAGYTGELFF.

The chain combines TRBV14 with TRBJ2-3; 8 bases align to TRBD1. After removal of 0 bases from V and 2 bases from J, the junction contained 10 bases not matched to a gene. From germline, CDR1 is SGHDN and CDR2 FVKESK. The CDR3 loop spans 18 amino acids. The CDR3 DNA reads TGTGCCAGCAGCCAAGATCGGCTGCAGGGGGCTCTCACAGATACGCAGTATTTT. Translation gives CASSQDRLQGALTDTQYF.

This clone turned up a few times. The J gene is TRBJ1-3, the V gene TRBV25-1; no reliable D call. V was shortened by 4 bases and J by 0 bases, with 10 bases between the two germline ends. The CDR3 consists of 15 residues. Looked up from germline, CDR1 is MGHDK and CDR2 is SYGVNS. CDR3 coding DNA: TGTGCCAGCAGTGCGCCAGTGAACTCTGGAAACACCATATATTTT. It yields the protein CASSAPVNSGNTIYF. The whole variable domain, remainder taken from reference TRBV25-1 and TRBJ1-3, is EADIYQTPRYLVIGTGKKITLECSQTMGHDKMYWYQQDPGMELHLIHYSYGVNSTEKGDLSSESTVSRIRTEHFPLTLESARPSHTSQYLCASSAPVNSGNTIYFGEGSWLTVV.

J is TRBJ1-4 and V is TRBV5-4, with 8 bases matching TRBD1. V was pared by 2 bases and J by 5 bases, with 8 bases of the junction left unmatched. This CDR3 is 16 amino acids long. In germline, CDR1 is SGHNT, CDR2 YYREEE (reference sequence). CDR3 sequence: CASSLGQGMSNEKLFF. In DNA form, the CDR3 reads TGTGCCAGCAGCTTAGGACAGGGAATGTCCAATGAAAAACTGTTTTTT.

This clone was recorded a few times. The chain recombines TRBV7-9 with TRBJ2-7, with 10 bases matching TRBD1. The germline V gene encodes CDR1 SEHNR and CDR2 FQNEAQ (reference sequence). Germline trimming cut 5 bases from V and 6 bases from J; bases unmatched to any gene: 7. The CDR3 consists of 14 residues. CDR3 sequence: CASSTPGQGREQYF. CDR3 DNA sequence: TGTGCCAGCAGCACCCCGGGACAGGGGCGCGAGCAGTACTTC.

This clone is a singleton in its sample. This chain uses TRBV6-1 with TRBJ2-7, with 7 bases matching TRBD2. V was pared by 2 bases and J by 1 base, with 11 bases of the junction left unmatched. The CDR3 sequence is 17 residues long. Germline lookup yields CDR1 MNHNS and CDR2 SASEGT. The chain's CDR3 is CASSERVGGLLSYEQYF. The CDR3 coding sequence is TGTGCCAGCAGTGAAAGGGTGGGAGGGCTCCTTTCCTACGAGCAGTACTTC.

In the case of this clone: Other DNA sequences from this sample encode an identical CDR3 as well. The V and J genes are TRBV5-1 and TRBJ1-6; 8 nucleotides line up with TRBD1. This CDR3 is 13 amino acids long. Germline V gene lookup returns CDR1 SGHRS and CDR2 YFSETQ. V shed 6 bases, J shed 7 bases, and the junction held 3 bases outside the gene matches. In nucleotides, the CDR3 is TGCGCCAGCAAGGGACAGGACAATTCACCCCTCCACTTT. This sequence encodes CASKGQDNSPLHF.

This sequence joins TRBV27 and TRBJ1-1; D gene ambiguous. Trimming pared 4 bases from V and 4 bases from J, leaving 7 bases between. CDR1 MNHEY and CDR2 SMNVEV come from the germline V gene (reference sequence). The length of the CDR3 is 12 residues. The CDR3 region has the DNA TGTGCCAGCAGTTCCGGGTTCACTGAAGCTTTCTTT. Its protein product is CASSSGFTEAFF.

The CDR3 here is CASSFSGVNEQYF. The CDR3 DNA follows: TGTGCCAGCAGTTTTTCAGGGGTCAACGAGCAGTACTTC. The chain carries TRBV12-3 or TRBV12-4 and TRBJ2-7, with TRBD1 as a possible D gene (6 bases). Between the trimmed V and J ends, which lost 3 bases and 5 bases, there was a span of 11 bases. CDR3 length: 13 amino acids.

The chain joins TRBV18 to TRBJ1-1, with TRBD1 matching 7 bases. Losses at the gene ends were 3 bases for V and 5 bases for J; bases not matched to a gene: 3. Germline V gene lookup returns CDR1 KGHSH and CDR2 LQKENI. CDR3 length equals 13 residues. CDR3 sequence: CASSPSRGTEAFF. The DNA of the CDR3 is TGTGCCAGCTCACCGAGCAGGGGGACTGAAGCTTTCTTT.

The rearrangement uses TRBV7-2 and TRBJ1-2; 9 bases line up with TRBD1. This CDR3 contains 15 residues. The germline V gene has CDR1 SGHTA and CDR2 FQGNSA. The V segment lost 0 bases and the J segment 8 bases; nucleotides outside the gene matches: 7. CDR3 protein: CASSLARDRAGGYTF. In DNA, the CDR3 is TGTGCCAGCAGCTTAGCCAGGGACAGGGCGGGGGGCTACACCTTC.

The chain recombines TRBV30 with TRBJ1-2, with D unclear. V lost 5 bases and J 8 bases, leaving 18 bases between the germline ends. The CDR3 runs 13 residues. Per the germline V gene, CDR1 is GTSNPN and CDR2 is SVGIG (reference sequence). In DNA, the CDR3 is TGTGCCTGGCCGCACTCCCAGTCGCGGGGCTACACCTTC. Protein: CAWPHSQSRGYTF.

The rearrangement links TRBV7-9 to TRBJ2-3, with 8 bases that match TRBD1. There are 13 residues in the CDR3. Germline CDR1 and CDR2: SEHNR and FQNEAQ (reference sequence). V was clipped by 6 bases and J by 4 bases; unmatched bases: 3. The CDR3 region is CASSPTGADTQYF. Here the CDR3 DNA reads TGTGCCAGCAGTCCGACAGGGGCAGATACGCAGTATTTT.

In its sample, this clone was seen once. The chain employs TRBV11-2 and TRBJ2-2; D may be TRBD2 (6 bases). Germline CDR1 reads SGHAT; CDR2 reads FQNNGV. This CDR3 has 17 amino acids. V was shortened by 5 bases and J by 5 bases, with 21 bases between the two germline ends. In nucleotides, the CDR3 is TGTGCCAGCAGCCAACCTTTGATGCGGAGGGTGACCGGGGAGCTGTTTTTT. As protein: CASSQPLMRRVTGELFF.